This T cell receptor beta chain was retrieved from a study of T cell responses to AZD1222 COVID-19 vaccine. Study-level results: Receipt of two AZD1222 doses was followed by a rise in Spike-specific TCR breadth and depth.

V lost 9 bases, J lost 6 bases, and 5 bases stayed unmatched. The germline V gene has CDR1 KGHDR and CDR2 SFDVKD. This CDR3 is built from 12 residues. Concerning this clone itself: Its antigen remains unidentified.

TCRdb keeps only in-frame clones here, not all; method: immunoSEQ multiplex PCR. This sample has some 170,000 clones, with about 87% found just once. The TCR comes from an adult who received the MenACWY meningococcal vaccine as a control. The chain carries TRBV24-1 and TRBJ2-3, with 7 bases that match TRBD1. This specimen was peripheral blood, taken 28 days after the second dose of the MenACWY control vaccine. CDR3 region: CATATGVDTQYF. The CDR3 DNA follows: TGTGCCACCGCAACAGGGGTGGATACGCAGTATTTT.